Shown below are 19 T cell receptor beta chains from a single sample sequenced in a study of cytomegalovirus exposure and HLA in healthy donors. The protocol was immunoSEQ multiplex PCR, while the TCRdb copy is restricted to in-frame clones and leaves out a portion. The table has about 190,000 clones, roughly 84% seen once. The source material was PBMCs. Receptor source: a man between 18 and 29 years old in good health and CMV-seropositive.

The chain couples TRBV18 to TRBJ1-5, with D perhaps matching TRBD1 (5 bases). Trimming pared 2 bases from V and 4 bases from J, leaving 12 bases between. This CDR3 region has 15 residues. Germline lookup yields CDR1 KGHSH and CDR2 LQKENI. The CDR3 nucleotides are TGTGCCAGCTCACCAGAACTGGGGGGAAATCAGCCCCAGCATTTT. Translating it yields CASSPELGGNQPQHF.

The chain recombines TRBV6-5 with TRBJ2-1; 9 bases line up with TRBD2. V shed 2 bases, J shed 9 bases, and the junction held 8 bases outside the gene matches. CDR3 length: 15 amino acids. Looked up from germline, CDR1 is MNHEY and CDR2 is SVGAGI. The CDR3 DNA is TGTGCCAGCAGTTACGTTAGCGGGAGTGGCGGTGAGCAGTTCTTC. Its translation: CASSYVSGSGGEQFF.

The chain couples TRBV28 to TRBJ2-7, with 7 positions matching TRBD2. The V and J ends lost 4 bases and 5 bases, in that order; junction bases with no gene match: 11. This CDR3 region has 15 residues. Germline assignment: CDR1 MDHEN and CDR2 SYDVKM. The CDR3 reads CASSSSGWRENEQYF. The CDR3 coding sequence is TGTGCCAGCAGTTCCTCAGGATGGCGGGAGAACGAGCAGTACTTC.

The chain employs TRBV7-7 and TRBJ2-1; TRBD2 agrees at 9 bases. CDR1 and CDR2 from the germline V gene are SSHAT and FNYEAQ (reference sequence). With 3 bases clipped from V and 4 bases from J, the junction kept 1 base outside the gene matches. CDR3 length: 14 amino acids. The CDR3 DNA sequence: TGTGCCAGCAGCTTGGCGGGAGGGTACAATGAGCAGTTCTTC. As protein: CASSLAGGYNEQFF.

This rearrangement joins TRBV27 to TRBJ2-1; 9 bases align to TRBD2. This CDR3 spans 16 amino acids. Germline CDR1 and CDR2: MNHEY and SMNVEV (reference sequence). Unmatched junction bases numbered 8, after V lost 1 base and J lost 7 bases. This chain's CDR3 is CASSLWAGGPQNEQFF. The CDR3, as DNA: TGTGCCAGCAGTTTATGGGCGGGAGGGCCTCAAAATGAGCAGTTCTTC.

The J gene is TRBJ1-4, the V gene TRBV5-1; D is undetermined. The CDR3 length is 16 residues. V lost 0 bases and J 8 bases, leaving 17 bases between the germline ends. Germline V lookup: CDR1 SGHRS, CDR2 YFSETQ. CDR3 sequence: CASSLAGVVGVEKLFF. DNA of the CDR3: TGCGCCAGCAGCTTGGCCGGGGTTGTTGGGGTAGAAAAACTGTTTTTT.

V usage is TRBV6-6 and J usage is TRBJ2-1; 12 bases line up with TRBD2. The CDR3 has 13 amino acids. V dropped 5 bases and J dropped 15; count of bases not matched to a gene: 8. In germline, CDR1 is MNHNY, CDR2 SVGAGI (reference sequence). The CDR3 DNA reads TGTGCCAGCAGTCTAGCGGGAGGGATCGAGGCGTTCTTC. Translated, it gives CASSLAGGIEAFF.

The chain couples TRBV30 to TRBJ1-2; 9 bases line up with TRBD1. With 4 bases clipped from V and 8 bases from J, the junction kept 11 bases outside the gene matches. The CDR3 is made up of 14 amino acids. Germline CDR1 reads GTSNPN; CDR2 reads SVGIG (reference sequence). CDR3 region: CAWTPGTGFWGYTF. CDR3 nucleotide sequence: TGTGCCTGGACCCCCGGGACAGGGTTTTGGGGCTACACCTTC.

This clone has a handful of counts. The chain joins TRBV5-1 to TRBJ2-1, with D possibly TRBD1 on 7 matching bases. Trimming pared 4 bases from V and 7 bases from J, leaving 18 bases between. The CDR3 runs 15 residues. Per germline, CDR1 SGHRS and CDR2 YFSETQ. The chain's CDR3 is CASSIRQGAGNEQFF. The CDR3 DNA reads TGCGCCAGCAGCATCAGACAGGGAGCGGGTAATGAGCAGTTCTTC.

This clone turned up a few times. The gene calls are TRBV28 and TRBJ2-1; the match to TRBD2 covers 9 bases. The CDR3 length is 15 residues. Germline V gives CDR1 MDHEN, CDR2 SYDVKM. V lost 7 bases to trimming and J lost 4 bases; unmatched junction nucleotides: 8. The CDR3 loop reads CASTPSGERYNEQFF. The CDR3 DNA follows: TGTGCCAGCACCCCTAGCGGGGAGCGTTACAATGAGCAGTTCTTC. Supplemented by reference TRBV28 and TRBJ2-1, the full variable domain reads DVKVTQSSRYLVKRTGEKVFLECVQDMDHENMFWYRQDPGLGLRLIYFSYDVKMKEKGDIPEGYSVSREKKERFSLILESASTNQTSMYLCASTPSGERYNEQFFGPGTRLTVL.

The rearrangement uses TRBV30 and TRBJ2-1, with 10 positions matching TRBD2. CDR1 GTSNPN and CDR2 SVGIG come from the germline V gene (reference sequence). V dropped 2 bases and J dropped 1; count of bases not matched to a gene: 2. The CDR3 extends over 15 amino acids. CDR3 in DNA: TGTGCCTGGAGTCGACTAGCGGGTTCCTACAATGAGCAGTTCTTC. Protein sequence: CAWSRLAGSYNEQFF.

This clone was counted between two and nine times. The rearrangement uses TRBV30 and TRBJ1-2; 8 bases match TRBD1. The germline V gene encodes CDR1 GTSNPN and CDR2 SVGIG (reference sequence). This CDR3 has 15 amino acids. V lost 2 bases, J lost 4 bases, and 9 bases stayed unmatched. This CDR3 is CAWSMAGGIGYGYTF. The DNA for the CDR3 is TGTGCCTGGAGTATGGCAGGGGGCATTGGCTATGGCTACACCTTC.

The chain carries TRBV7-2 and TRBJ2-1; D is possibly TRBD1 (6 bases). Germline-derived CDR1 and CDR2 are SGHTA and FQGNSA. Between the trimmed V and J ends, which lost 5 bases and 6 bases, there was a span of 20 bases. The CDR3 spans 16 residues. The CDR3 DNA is TGTGCCAGCAGCCCCAAGGACAGACCTATGGGCAATGAGCAGTTCTTC. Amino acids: CASSPKDRPMGNEQFF.

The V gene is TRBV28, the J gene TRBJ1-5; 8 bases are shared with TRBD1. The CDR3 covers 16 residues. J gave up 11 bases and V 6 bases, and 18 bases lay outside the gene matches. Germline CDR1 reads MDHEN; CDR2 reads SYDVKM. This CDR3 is CASSPLSTGGLVAQHF. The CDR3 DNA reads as TGTGCCAGCAGCCCATTGTCTACAGGGGGGCTCGTGGCCCAGCATTTT.

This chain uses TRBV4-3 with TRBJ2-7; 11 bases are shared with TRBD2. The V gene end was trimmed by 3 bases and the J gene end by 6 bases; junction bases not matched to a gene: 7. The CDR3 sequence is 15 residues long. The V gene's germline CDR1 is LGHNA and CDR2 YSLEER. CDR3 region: CASSQLAGGPSEQYF. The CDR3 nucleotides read TGCGCCAGCAGCCAGTTAGCGGGAGGGCCGAGCGAGCAGTACTTC.

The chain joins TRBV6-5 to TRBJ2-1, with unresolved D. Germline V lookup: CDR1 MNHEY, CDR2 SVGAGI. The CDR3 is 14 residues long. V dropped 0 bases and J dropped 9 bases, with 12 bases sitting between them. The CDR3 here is CASSYSESRGEQFF. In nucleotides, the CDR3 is TGTGCCAGCAGTTACTCGGAGTCCCGTGGTGAGCAGTTCTTC.

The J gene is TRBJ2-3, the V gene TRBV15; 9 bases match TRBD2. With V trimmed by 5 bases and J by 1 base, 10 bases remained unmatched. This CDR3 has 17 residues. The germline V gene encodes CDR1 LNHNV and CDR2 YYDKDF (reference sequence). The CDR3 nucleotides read TGTGCCACCAGCGAGATGGGACTAGCTGCCGGCACAGATACGCAGTATTTT. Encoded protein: CATSEMGLAAGTDTQYF.

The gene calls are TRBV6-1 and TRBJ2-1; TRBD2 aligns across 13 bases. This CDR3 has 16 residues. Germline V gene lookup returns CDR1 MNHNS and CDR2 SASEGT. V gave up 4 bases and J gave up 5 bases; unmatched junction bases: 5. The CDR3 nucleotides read TGTGCCAGCAGTGCCCAGGGACTAGCGGGGCACAATGAGCAGTTCTTC. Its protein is CASSAQGLAGHNEQFF.

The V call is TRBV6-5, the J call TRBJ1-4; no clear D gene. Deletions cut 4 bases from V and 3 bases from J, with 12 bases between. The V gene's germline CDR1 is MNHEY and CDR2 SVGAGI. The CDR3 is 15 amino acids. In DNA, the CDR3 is TGTGCCAGCAGTTCCCTCTCCCGGGCTAATGAAAAACTGTTTTTT. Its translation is CASSSLSRANEKLFF.